Below, 23 T cell receptor beta chains from the same sample are listed, as sequenced in a study of OX40 agonist ivuxolimab in advanced cancers. Here immunoSEQ multiplex PCR was the method, and the copy in TCRdb shows in-frame clones only, minus some. The table lists roughly 24,000 clones, 83% of them singletons. This specimen consisted of CD4+ or CD8+ T cells sorted from blood, obtained in a trial of the OX40 agonist ivuxolimab. All receptors come from an adult with an advanced solid tumor such as melanoma, head and neck, liver or kidney cancer.

In this sample, this clone turned up a few times. The chain recombines TRBV14 with TRBJ1-1; D gene ambiguous. Germline V lookup: CDR1 SGHDN, CDR2 FVKESK. The V gene lost 4 bases and the J gene lost 8 bases, with 14 bases spanning the gap. The CDR3 is 13 amino acids. CDR3 protein: CASSLGLLAEAFF. In DNA form, the CDR3 reads TGTGCCAGCAGCCTAGGACTCCTGGCCGAAGCTTTCTTT.

This clone was observed once. The V call is TRBV6-6, the J call TRBJ2-1; 7 bases map to TRBD2. The J segment lost 6 bases and the V segment lost 2 bases, leaving 4 bases of the junction unmatched. In germline, CDR1 is MNHNY, CDR2 SVGAGI (reference sequence). The CDR3 has 14 amino acids. The CDR3 loop is CASSYQGGLNEQFF. Here the CDR3 DNA reads TGTGCCAGCAGTTACCAGGGAGGGCTCAATGAGCAGTTCTTC.

The chain uses TRBV4-1 and TRBJ2-7; TRBD2 matches at 14 bases. V shed 2 bases and J 3 bases; nucleotides not matched to a gene: 3. Per the germline V gene, CDR1 is MGHRA and CDR2 is YSYEKL. The CDR3 covers 16 residues. CDR3 sequence: CASSQRGTSGGYEQYF. CDR3 sequence (DNA): TGCGCCAGCAGCCAAAGGGGGACTAGCGGGGGCTACGAGCAGTACTTC.

The chain joins TRBV15 to TRBJ1-1; TRBD1 matches at 8 bases. Germline V gene lookup returns CDR1 LNHNV and CDR2 YYDKDF (reference sequence). The CDR3 has 15 amino acids. Trimming removed 0 bases from V and 5 bases from J; junction bases left unmatched: 5. The CDR3 sequence is CATSREGQGGTEAFF. For the CDR3, the DNA is TGTGCCACCAGCAGAGAAGGACAGGGAGGGACTGAAGCTTTCTTT.

This chain links TRBV7-2 with TRBJ2-7; D may be TRBD1 or TRBD2 (5 bases each). Trimming stripped 1 base from V and 6 bases from J, with 25 bases between. The CDR3 spans 18 residues. Germline assignment: CDR1 SGHTA and CDR2 FQGNSA. CDR3 bases: TGTGCCAGCAGCTTAGGGTACCTGACCGGGACCCTAAGTAGCGAGCAGTACTTC. Its translation: CASSLGYLTGTLSSEQYF. Filled out from reference TRBV7-2 and TRBJ2-7, the complete variable domain reads GAGVSQSPSNKVTEKGKDVELRCDPISGHTALYWYRQSLGQGLEFLIYFQGNSAPDKSGLPSDRFSAERTGGSVSTLTIQRTQQEDSAVYLCASSLGYLTGTLSSEQYFGPGTRLTVT.

In regard to this clone: Other DNA sequences of this sample code for an identical CDR3. CDR3 nucleotides: TGCGCCAGCAGCCAAGAGGGAGGCTATGGCTACACCTTC. Protein sequence: CASSQEGGYGYTF. V and J are TRBV4-3 and TRBJ1-2, with no clear D. Germline values: CDR1 LGHNA, CDR2 YSLEER. V lost 0 bases and J lost 4, with 6 bases in between. The CDR3 runs 13 residues.

This clone was picked up one time. The chain employs TRBV6-5 and TRBJ1-1, with D hard to call. The germline CDR1 and CDR2 sequences are MNHEY and SVGAGI. The CDR3 is made up of 13 amino acids. V dropped 5 bases and J dropped 2 bases, with 9 bases sitting between them. CDR3 coding DNA: TGTGCCAGCAGTCCCTCGAGTAACACTGAAGCTTTCTTT. Its translation is CASSPSSNTEAFF.

This clone was counted once. In DNA, the CDR3 is TGTGCCAGCAGCCACGGTTTGGAGGGGGAGTACTTC. It encodes CASSHGLEGEYF. The V call is TRBV6-5, the J call TRBJ2-7, with D perhaps given as TRBD1 or TRBD2 (6 bases each). The CDR3 length is 12 residues. V was pared by 6 bases and J by 11 bases, with 17 bases between. The V gene's germline CDR1 is MNHEY and CDR2 SVGAGI.

The CDR3 DNA sequence: TGTGCCAGCAGCTCAGGGGTTCAGCCCCAGCATTTT. Translated: CASSSGVQPQHF. The chain combines TRBV7-9 with TRBJ1-5, with D possibly being TRBD1 (6 bases). With 4 bases removed from V and 6 bases from J, the gap between germline ends came to 7 bases. CDR3 length: 12 residues. Germline values: CDR1 SEHNR, CDR2 FQNEAQ (reference sequence).

The rearrangement links TRBV5-4 to TRBJ2-3; tentatively, D is TRBD1 (5 bases). Trimming removed 0 bases at V and 1 base at J, with 24 bases between. The CDR3 extends over 20 amino acids. Germline values: CDR1 SGHNT, CDR2 YYREEE (reference sequence). The CDR3 loop is CASSLGGMAGLPRGTDTQYF. In DNA form, the CDR3 reads TGTGCCAGCAGCTTGGGGGGCATGGCAGGGCTCCCCCGGGGCACAGATACGCAGTATTTT. The whole variable domain, filled in from reference TRBV5-4 and TRBJ2-3, reads ETGVTQSPTHLIKTRGQQVTLRCSSQSGHNTVSWYQQALGQGPQFIFQYYREEENGRGNFPPRFSGLQFPNYSSELNVNALELDDSALYLCASSLGGMAGLPRGTDTQYFGPGTRLTVL.

This clone was found once. V is TRBV7-6 and J is TRBJ1-2; D is undetermined. The CDR3 sequence is 13 residues long. Trimming stripped 0 bases from V and 5 bases from J, with 7 bases between. The germline V gene encodes CDR1 SGHVS and CDR2 FNYEAQ. The CDR3 DNA reads TGTGCCAGCAGCTTAGCTAGGGAGTATGGCTACACCTTC. It translates to CASSLAREYGYTF.

The V call is TRBV27, the J call TRBJ2-7; D might be TRBD1 (5 bases). The CDR3 is made up of 14 amino acids. The V end was cut by 5 bases, the J end by 3 bases, with 14 bases between. Germline values: CDR1 MNHEY, CDR2 SMNVEV (reference sequence). The CDR3 DNA reads TGTGCCAGCAGTGACAGACGGTCGCTCTACGAGCAGTACTTC. This encodes CASSDRRSLYEQYF.

This chain links TRBV21-1 with TRBJ2-7. TRBV21-1 is flagged as a pseudogene. The CDR3 contains 18 residues. The CDR3 sequence: CASSHPHGTWESSYEQYF. CDR3 nucleotide sequence: TGTGCCAGCTCTCACCCTCACGGGACGTGGGAAAGCTCCTACGAGCAGTACTTC.

This chain uses TRBV7-9 with TRBJ2-5; D perhaps matches TRBD1 (5 bases). Germline V gene sequence: CDR1 SEHNR, CDR2 FQNEAQ (reference sequence). Deletions cut 3 bases from V and 1 base from J, with 9 bases between. The CDR3 spans 14 residues. CDR3 amino acids: CASSFRQGQETQYF. For the CDR3, the DNA is TGTGCCAGCAGCTTTAGGCAGGGCCAAGAGACCCAGTACTTC.

The V gene is TRBV7-9, the J gene TRBJ2-1, with a tentative D call TRBD1 (5 bases). CDR1 is SEHNR, CDR2 FQNEAQ, per germline (reference sequence). CDR3 length: 13 amino acids. The V end was cut by 5 bases, the J end by 3 bases, with 8 bases between. In nucleotides, the CDR3 is TGTGCCAGCAGCCCTACAGGCTACAATGAGCAGTTCTTC. It yields the protein CASSPTGYNEQFF.

The J gene is TRBJ2-2, the V gene TRBV4-3; a weak D match, TRBD1 (5 bases). The V gene lost 1 base and the J gene lost 5 bases, with 11 bases spanning the gap. The CDR3 has 15 amino acids. The V gene's germline CDR1 is LGHNA and CDR2 YSLEER. The CDR3: CASSQVMGLTGELFF. The CDR3 DNA is TGCGCCAGCAGCCAAGTTATGGGGCTGACCGGGGAGCTGTTTTTT.

CDR3 coding DNA: TGTGCCAGCAGTGCGACAGGGGGCCAGTTCTTC. Residues: CASSATGGQFF. The chain joins TRBV25-1 to TRBJ2-1; the match to TRBD1 covers 10 bases. V lost 4 bases to trimming and J lost 13 bases; unmatched junction nucleotides: 1. The germline gives CDR1 MGHDK, CDR2 SYGVNS. This CDR3 is 11 amino acids long. Together with reference TRBV25-1 and TRBJ2-1, the CDR3 gives the full variable domain: EADIYQTPRYLVIGTGKKITLECSQTMGHDKMYWYQQDPGMELHLIHYSYGVNSTEKGDLSSESTVSRIRTEHFPLTLESARPSHTSQYLCASSATGGQFFGPGTRLTVL.

This rearrangement joins TRBV11-3 to TRBJ2-1; 10 nucleotides line up with TRBD2. The germline V gene encodes CDR1 SGHNT and CDR2 YENEEA. The CDR3 loop spans 17 amino acids. V shed 5 bases, J shed 2 bases, and the junction held 9 bases outside the gene matches. For the CDR3, the DNA is TGTGCCAGCAGCACCCGGACTAGCGGAGATACCTACAATGAGCAGTTCTTC. Residues: CASSTRTSGDTYNEQFF.

J is TRBJ2-1 and V is TRBV5-1; no clear D gene. V lost 1 base and J lost 7, with 6 bases in between. Germline-derived CDR1 and CDR2 are SGHRS and YFSETQ. The CDR3 totals 12 residues. The CDR3 protein is CASSLLGNEQFF. As DNA, the CDR3 is TGCGCCAGCAGCTTGCTCGGGAATGAGCAGTTCTTC.

V usage is TRBV10-2 and J usage is TRBJ2-2; a possible D gene is TRBD1 (6 bases). Between the trimmed V and J ends, which lost 6 bases and 6 bases, there was a span of 8 bases. The CDR3 length is 12 residues. Germline assignment: CDR1 WSHSY and CDR2 SAAADI. This chain's CDR3 is CASRGGAGELFF. The CDR3 DNA reads TGCGCCAGCAGAGGGGGTGCCGGGGAGCTGTTTTTT.

This rearrangement joins TRBV6-1 to TRBJ2-7; TRBD1 or TRBD2 may be the D gene (5 bases each). Germline V lookup: CDR1 MNHNS, CDR2 SASEGT. The CDR3 is 15 residues long. Trimming cost V 7 bases and J 3 bases, with 19 bases left between them. DNA for the CDR3: TGTGCCAGCACCCCCCAGGGAAACGGACTCTACGAGCAGTACTTC. Amino acids: CASTPQGNGLYEQYF.

The genes are TRBV28 and TRBJ1-4; D perhaps matches TRBD1 (6 bases). Germline V CDR1 and CDR2: MDHEN, SYDVKM. The CDR3 extends over 16 amino acids. Trimming stripped 6 bases from V and 4 bases from J, with 18 bases between. CDR3: CASSLSGEGGNEKLFF. DNA for the CDR3: TGTGCCAGCAGCCTTAGCGGTGAAGGGGGTAATGAAAAACTGTTTTTT.

This sequence joins TRBV12-5 and TRBJ2-1; TRBD1 might be the D (7 bases). The CDR3 is 16 residues long. Germline V gives CDR1 LGHNT, CDR2 FRNRAP. Trimming cost V 0 bases and J 10 bases, with 19 bases left between them. The CDR3 region has the DNA TGTGCTAGTGGTTTGGTCTCTTATGAGGGGGCGGGAGAGCAGTTCTTC. It encodes CASGLVSYEGAGEQFF.